The subject of this entry is one TCR beta chain. This record comes from a study of blood T cell repertoires in COVID-19. Study background: From the United States, Italy and Spain came samples of acute and convalescent COVID-19. PBMCs, B-cell-depleted T cells, or T cells provided the cDNA or gDNA that made up the material.

The CDR3 sequence is 14 residues long. Between the trimmed V and J ends, which lost 0 bases and 14 bases, there was a span of 19 bases. The germline CDR1 and CDR2 sequences are MGHRA and YSYEKL. In the authors' methods: Amplification from reference gene primers served as the basis for estimated nucleated cell counts. Assay used: immunoSEQ multiplex PCR; TCRdb lists only in-frame clones, some missing. V, J and clone size are taken as reported in that table, and D and trimming were inferred from the DNA itself. The table shows 310,000 or so clones, with about four fifths occurring only once. This sequence originates from a woman aged 50 to 60 with acute or convalescent COVID-19. This rearrangement joins TRBV4-1 to TRBJ1-1; the D is unclear. The specimen sequenced was peripheral blood. The CDR3 DNA reads TGCGCCAGCAGCCAAGACTTGGTGAGGGCTCATATCTTCTTT. It is translated as CASSQDLVRAHIFF.